A selection of T cell receptor beta chains follows, all from one sample in a study. Via MiXCR, TCRdb re-called the 5' RACE reads, giving one row per CDR3 protein. The sample carries about 57,000 distinct CDR3 sequences, less than 30% recorded once. Sample: tumor-infiltrating Tregs sorted from the breast tumor. These receptors came from a female donor with breast cancer. CDR3s include the opening cysteine and the closing phenylalanine or tryptophan. The D gene is left open where the match is weak. Part of the rows lack a size; the others show once, few, many or a class for expanded clones.

TRBV5-1,TRBJ2-3,many,TRBD1,TGCGCCAGCAGCAAGGACAGGGGAGGTGGCACAGATACGCAGTATTTT,CASSKDRGGGTDTQYF
TRBV20-1,TRBJ2-1,few,TRBD1,TGCAGTGCTAGCTGGACAGGGAAGGATGAGCAGTTCTTC,CSASWTGKDEQFF
TRBV12-3/TRBV12-4,TRBJ1-4,few,NA,TGTGCCAGCAGTTTAGGCAGGAAGCGGAATGAAAAACTGTTTTTT,CASSLGRKRNEKLFF
TRBV7-2,TRBJ2-3,NA,NA,TGTGCCAGCACTTACGACCACTTGGATCGGACAGATACGCAGTATTTT,CASTYDHLDRTDTQYF
TRBV7-9,TRBJ2-3,few,NA,TGTGCCAGCGCAGCTCAAGGCGGGCCCACAGATACGCAGTATTTT,CASAAQGGPTDTQYF
TRBV4-3,TRBJ1-5,few,NA,TGCGCCAGCAGCCAGAATGCAGGGGTCCGTAATCAGCCCCAGCATTTT,CASSQNAGVRNQPQHF
TRBV20-1,TRBJ2-3,NA,NA,TGCAGTGCTAAAGACCAGAGCACAGATACGCAGTATTTT,CSAKDQSTDTQYF
TRBV20-1,TRBJ2-5,medium-sized,NA,TGCAGTGCTGGCCGACCGAGGATGGACAGAAGGCTACAAGAGACCCAGTACTTC,CSAGRPRMDRRLQETQYF
TRBV10-2,TRBJ1-5,NA,TRBD1,TGCGCCAGCCTTGGGACAGGGGCTTTTAGCAATCAGCCCCAGCATTTT,CASLGTGAFSNQPQHF
TRBV12-3/TRBV12-4,TRBJ2-4,NA,NA,TGTACCAGCAGTTTCTCACGGGGCAAAAACATTCAGTACTTC,CTSSFSRGKNIQYF
TRBV3-1,TRBJ1-1,many,NA,TGTGCCAGCAGCCAAGGCGTTAGTCAGGGACGAACTGAAGCTTTCTTT,CASSQGVSQGRTEAFF
TRBV5-6,TRBJ1-5,NA,TRBD1,TGTGCCAGCAGCTCGGACCGGGACAGGACTAATAGCAATCAGCCCCAGCATTTT,CASSSDRDRTNSNQPQHF
TRBV7-9,TRBJ1-1,NA,NA,TGTGCCAGCAGCCCTGGTTCGGCTATATCAGCTTTCTTT,CASSPGSAISAFF
TRBV5-1,TRBJ2-2,NA,NA,TGCGCCAGCAGCTTGGGACAGACTTACACCGGGGAGCTGTTTTTT,CASSLGQTYTGELFF
TRBV5-1,TRBJ2-3,NA,NA,TGCGCCAGCAGAACGGGGGCCACAGATACGCAGTATTTT,CASRTGATDTQYF
TRBV11-1,TRBJ1-1,NA,NA,TGTGCCAGCAGGCAGGAAATGAACACTGAAGCTTTCTTT,CASRQEMNTEAFF
TRBV2,TRBJ2-6,many,TRBD1,TGTGCCAGCAGTTACACCCCGGGACAGGGTTTGTCTGGGGCCAACGTCCTGACTTTC,CASSYTPGQGLSGANVLTF
TRBV24-1,TRBJ2-1,NA,TRBD2,TGTGCCGAACGGGGGGACTATTACAATGAGCAGTTCTTC,CAERGDYYNEQFF
TRBV5-1,TRBJ2-3,many,NA,TGCGCCAGGTCGTCCCTCCGCACAGATACGCAGTATTTT,CARSSLRTDTQYF
TRBV6-1,TRBJ2-3,NA,TRBD1,TGTGCCAGCAGTGAAGGGGCAGGGGGAAGCACAGATACGCAGTATTTT,CASSEGAGGSTDTQYF
TRBV7-9,TRBJ2-6,few,NA,TGTGCCAGCAGCCGGAACCTGGGGCTGCCCCGATCTGGGGCCAACGTCCTGACTTTC,CASSRNLGLPRSGANVLTF
TRBV6-8,TRBJ1-2,NA,NA,TGTGCCAGCAGTTGCAATTGGACAGAGATTTCTAACTATGGCTACACCTTC,CASSCNWTEISNYGYTF
TRBV5-1,TRBJ2-2,NA,NA,TGCGCCAGCAGCCTGTCGTACGTGGCTTCCGCAGGGTCCGGGGAGCTGTTTTTT,CASSLSYVASAGSGELFF